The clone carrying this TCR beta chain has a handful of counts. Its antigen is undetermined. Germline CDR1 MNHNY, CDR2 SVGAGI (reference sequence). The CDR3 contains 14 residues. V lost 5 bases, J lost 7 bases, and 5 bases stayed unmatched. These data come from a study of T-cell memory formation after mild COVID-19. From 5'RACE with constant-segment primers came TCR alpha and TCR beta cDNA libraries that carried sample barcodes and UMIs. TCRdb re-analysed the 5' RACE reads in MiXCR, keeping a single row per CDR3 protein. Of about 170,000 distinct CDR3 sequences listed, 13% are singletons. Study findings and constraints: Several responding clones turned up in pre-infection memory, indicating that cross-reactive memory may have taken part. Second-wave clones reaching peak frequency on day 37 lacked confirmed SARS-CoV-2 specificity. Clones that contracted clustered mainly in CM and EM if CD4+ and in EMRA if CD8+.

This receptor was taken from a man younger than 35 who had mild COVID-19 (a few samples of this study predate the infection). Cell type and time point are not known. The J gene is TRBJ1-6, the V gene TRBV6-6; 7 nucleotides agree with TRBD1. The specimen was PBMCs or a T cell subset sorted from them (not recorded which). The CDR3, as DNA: TGTGCCAGCAGTGACAGGGTACAGAATTCACCCCTCCACTTT. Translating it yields CASSDRVQNSPLHF.